This TCR beta chain comes out of a study of T-cell reconstitution after alpha-beta-depleted transplantation in children. Findings of the study overall: By about two months after transplant, alpha-beta T cells reportedly arose from several hundred graft clones that had expanded.

This clonotype was recorded many times. Its specificity is unknown. Preparation of the TCRbeta library involved a method that used unique molecular identifiers. TCRdb itself ran the PCR reads through MiXCR, one entry per CDR3 protein. Among 670,000 or so distinct CDR3 sequences, roughly 14% were seen once, and the ten largest hold 0.75% to 0.85%. V lost 5 bases, J lost 4 bases, and 5 bases stayed unmatched. Germline V gives CDR1 SEHNR, CDR2 FQNEAQ (reference sequence). CDR3 length: 13 residues. This specimen was PBMCs, taken before TCRalphabeta/CD19-depleted stem cell transplant. The receptor was isolated from a girl aged 2 to 9 with congenital amegakaryocytic thrombocytopenia, due to receive a stem cell transplant. This chain connects TRBV7-9 to TRBJ2-7; 7 positions agree with TRBD2. The CDR3, as DNA: TGTGCCAGCAGCCAGCGGGGAGGGTACGAGCAGTACTTC. Translated: CASSQRGGYEQYF.